The next 28 T cell receptor beta chains were all read from a single sample in a study of blood T cell repertoires in COVID-19. Method: immunoSEQ multiplex PCR; TCRdb's copy keeps in-frame clones and lacks some. In the table there are more than 150,000 clones, around 90% of which are singletons. Sequencing input: PBMCs or T cells enriched from blood (not recorded which). These receptors originate from a woman under 40 who had recovered from COVID-19.

The chain combines TRBV28 with TRBJ2-1; 9 bases align to TRBD2. In germline, CDR1 is MDHEN, CDR2 SYDVKM. The trim removed 5 bases at V and 4 bases at J, leaving 18 bases unmatched. The CDR3 contains 19 residues. In DNA, the CDR3 is TGTGCCAGCAGTATATCTCCCGGGGGATCTAGCGGGAATTACAATGAGCAGTTCTTC. Protein sequence: CASSISPGGSSGNYNEQFF.

This rearrangement joins TRBV5-1 to TRBJ2-3, with 9 bases aligning to TRBD1. The CDR3 is made up of 14 amino acids. Germline V gene lookup returns CDR1 SGHRS and CDR2 YFSETQ. J lost 2 bases, V lost 10 bases, and 8 bases had no gene match. This CDR3 reads CASWTGEYTDTQYF. The CDR3, as DNA: TGCGCCTCGTGGACAGGGGAGTACACAGATACGCAGTATTTT.

V is TRBV7-9 and J is TRBJ1-1, with TRBD1 as a possible D gene (5 bases). Germline loops: CDR1 SEHNR, CDR2 FQNEAQ (reference sequence). This CDR3 comprises 15 residues. Trimming removed 5 bases at V and 2 bases at J, with 15 bases between. Here the CDR3 reads CASSGSTVGNTEAFF. The CDR3 coding sequence is TGTGCCAGCAGCGGATCGACAGTGGGTAACACTGAAGCTTTCTTT.

This sequence joins TRBV24-1 and TRBJ1-2; D gene uncertain. V was clipped by 3 bases and J by 4 bases, with 8 bases between them. The CDR3 length is 13 residues. Looked up from germline, CDR1 is KGHDR and CDR2 is SFDVKD. The chain's CDR3 is CATSDPYSYGYTF. The DNA of the CDR3 is TGTGCCACCAGTGATCCATACAGCTATGGCTACACCTTC.

The rearrangement uses TRBV3-1 (or the pseudogene TRBV3-2) and TRBJ1-2; the D gene is possibly TRBD1 (6 bases). Germline CDR1 and CDR2: LGHDT and YNNKEL (reference sequence). Trimming cost V 4 bases and J 1 base, with 7 bases left between them. The CDR3 is 13 residues long. The CDR3 DNA reads as TGTGCCAGCAGCCGGACAGTTAACTATGGCTACACCTTC. This translates into CASSRTVNYGYTF.

This chain joins TRBV7-3 and TRBJ2-1, with 10 bases fitting TRBD1. This CDR3 comprises 15 residues. The germline gives CDR1 SGHTA, CDR2 FQGTGA. Trimming removed 5 bases from V and 3 bases from J; junction bases left unmatched: 4. The CDR3 region is CASSIGQGVYNEQFF. The CDR3 nucleotides are TGTGCCAGCAGCATAGGACAGGGGGTCTACAATGAGCAGTTCTTC.

CDR3 bases: TGTGCTAGTGGTTTGACAACCGGGACTAGCGGGAGCAATGAGCAGTTCTTC. This translates into CASGLTTGTSGSNEQFF. V gene TRBV12-5 combines with J gene TRBJ2-1; TRBD2 aligns across 14 bases. Per the germline V gene, CDR1 is LGHNT and CDR2 is FRNRAP. With 2 bases clipped from V and 6 bases from J, the junction kept 6 bases outside the gene matches. This CDR3 is 17 amino acids long.

This chain uses TRBV3-1 (or the pseudogene TRBV3-2) with TRBJ1-1; 10 bases agree with TRBD1. Germline CDR1 and CDR2: LGHDT and YNNKEL (reference sequence). The V segment lost 6 bases and the J segment 5 bases; nucleotides outside the gene matches: 3. CDR3 length equals 13 residues. The CDR3, as DNA: TGTGCCAGCAGTCGGACAGGGGGGACTGAAGCTTTCTTT. The encoded protein is CASSRTGGTEAFF.

This clone has a single count. The chain joins TRBV27 to TRBJ1-2, with a possible D match to TRBD1 (6 bases). The CDR3 contains 14 residues. The V end was cut by 6 bases, the J end by 2 bases, with 13 bases between. The germline CDR1 and CDR2 sequences are MNHEY and SMNVEV (reference sequence). CDR3 bases: TGTGCCAGCAGCCGACTCAGGGGCAACTATGGCTACACCTTC. Translated, it gives CASSRLRGNYGYTF.

CDR3 in amino acids: CASSPRTGGYYGYTF. In nucleotides, the CDR3 is TGTGCCAGCAGCCCGAGGACAGGGGGGTACTATGGCTACACCTTC. V usage is TRBV4-2 and J usage is TRBJ1-2, with 10 bases lining up with TRBD1. The junction had 5 bases not matched to a gene; V was cut back by 4 bases and J by 3 bases. The CDR3 contains 15 residues. Germline V gene data show CDR1 as LGHNA and CDR2 as YNFKEQ.

This sequence joins TRBV11-2 and TRBJ1-5; 8 nucleotides line up with TRBD1. Per germline, CDR1 SGHAT and CDR2 FQNNGV. CDR3 length: 14 amino acids. After removal of 4 bases from V and 5 bases from J, the junction contained 4 bases not matched to a gene. The CDR3 here is CASSSNRGDQPQHF. For the CDR3, the DNA is TGTGCCAGCAGCTCCAACAGGGGGGATCAGCCCCAGCATTTT.

The chain combines TRBV5-1 with TRBJ1-2; 12 bases line up with TRBD1. V was pared by 6 bases and J by 4 bases, with 7 bases of the junction left unmatched. The CDR3 is 15 residues long. Germline values: CDR1 SGHRS, CDR2 YFSETQ. The CDR3, as DNA: TGCGCCAGCACCCTCGGGACAGGGGGCTTCTATGGCTACACCTTC. Its translation: CASTLGTGGFYGYTF.

This clone was counted between two and nine times. This chain links TRBV6-2 or TRBV6-3 with TRBJ2-7; 11 positions agree with TRBD2. Germline-derived CDR1 and CDR2 are MNHEY and SVGEGT. V lost 5 bases, J lost 3 bases, and 3 bases stayed unmatched. CDR3 length equals 14 residues. The CDR3 sequence: CASSQGTSGYEQYF. The DNA of the CDR3 is TGTGCCAGCAGTCAGGGGACTAGCGGCTACGAGCAGTACTTC.

The rearrangement joins TRBV29-1 to TRBJ2-1, with 10 bases matching TRBD2. The CDR3 extends over 15 amino acids. Germline CDR1 is SQVTM and CDR2 is ANQGSEA. J lost 1 base, V lost 6 bases, and 6 bases had no gene match. The CDR3 region is CSVRAGGSSYNEQFF. The CDR3 nucleotides are TGCAGCGTAAGAGCGGGAGGGAGTTCCTACAATGAGCAGTTCTTC.

The V call is TRBV3-1 (or the pseudogene TRBV3-2), the J call TRBJ1-1, with D tentatively TRBD1 (5 bases). Trimming left V 4 bases short and J 8 bases short, with 11 bases between. The V gene's germline CDR1 is LGHDT and CDR2 YNNKEL (reference sequence). The CDR3 loop spans 12 amino acids. The CDR3 loop reads CASSLGGREAFF. For the CDR3, the DNA is TGTGCCAGCAGCCTGGGGGGAAGGGAAGCTTTCTTT.

V is TRBV24-1 and J is TRBJ2-1; D possibly corresponds to TRBD2 (7 bases). The CDR3 loop spans 14 amino acids. CDR1 is KGHDR and CDR2 is SFDVKD in the germline V gene. Deletions cut 1 base from V and 8 bases from J, with 11 bases between. In DNA, the CDR3 is TGTGCCACCAGTGATTTAGGAGGGGGGGATGAGCAGTTCTTC. Translating it yields CATSDLGGGDEQFF.

The V gene is TRBV28, the J gene TRBJ1-1, with TRBD1 as a possible D gene (6 bases). CDR3 length: 15 amino acids. Germline CDR1 reads MDHEN; CDR2 reads SYDVKM. Between the trimmed V and J ends, which lost 6 bases and 4 bases, there was a span of 18 bases. The CDR3 bases are TGTGCCAGCAGGATACAGGGATTTGTGAGCACTGAAGCTTTCTTT. Encoded protein: CASRIQGFVSTEAFF.

J is TRBJ1-2 and V is TRBV9, with 7 positions matching TRBD1. Germline CDR1 reads SGDLS; CDR2 reads YYNGEE. This CDR3 region has 14 residues. V lost 2 bases, J lost 2 bases, and 3 bases stayed unmatched. As DNA, the CDR3 is TGTGCCAGCAGCGTTTCGACAGGGAACTATGGCTACACCTTC. Protein sequence: CASSVSTGNYGYTF.

V is TRBV6-5 and J is TRBJ2-2; weak D call: TRBD2 (5 bases). Germline CDR1 and CDR2: MNHEY and SVGAGI. The CDR3 has 11 residues. Trimming stripped 9 bases from V and 6 bases from J, with 8 bases between. CDR3 nucleotide sequence: TGTGCCAGTTCGCGGGCCGGGGAGCTGTTTTTT. It codes for CASSRAGELFF.

The V call is TRBV4-1, the J call TRBJ1-5; 9 bases are a match to TRBD1. Looked up from germline, CDR1 is MGHRA and CDR2 is YSYEKL. The CDR3 contains 13 residues. With V trimmed by 3 bases and J by 7 bases, 1 base remained unmatched. CDR3 sequence reads: CASSQDRGQPQHF. CDR3 in DNA: TGCGCCAGCAGCCAGGACAGGGGCCAGCCCCAGCATTTT.

The rearrangement links TRBV19 to TRBJ1-5; D possibly corresponds to TRBD1 (6 bases). Germline CDR1 is LNHDA and CDR2 is SQIVND (reference sequence). This CDR3 has 15 residues. The V end lost 3 bases, the J end lost 6 bases, and 15 bases lay between the germline ends. CDR3 residues: CASSMRGRPGQPQHF. The CDR3 DNA reads TGTGCCAGTAGTATGCGGGGGCGCCCGGGTCAGCCCCAGCATTTT. Filled out from reference TRBV19 and TRBJ1-5, the complete variable domain reads DGGITQSPKYLFRKEGQNVTLSCEQNLNHDAMYWYRQDPGQGLRLIYYSQIVNDFQKGDIAEGYSVSREKKESFPLTVTSAQKNPTAFYLCASSMRGRPGQPQHFGDGTRLSIL.

V is TRBV4-3 and J is TRBJ2-1, with D unresolved. V was clipped by 4 bases and J by 0 bases, with 10 bases between them. Germline CDR1 is LGHNA and CDR2 is YSLEER. This CDR3 is 15 amino acids long. The CDR3 DNA reads as TGCGCCAGCAGCCCCTTCGAGAGCTCCTACAATGAGCAGTTCTTC. Translated, it gives CASSPFESSYNEQFF.

The genes are TRBV7-2 and TRBJ1-4; no firm D call. Germline values: CDR1 SGHTA, CDR2 FQGNSA. V lost 1 base and J 7 bases, leaving 10 bases between the germline ends. The CDR3 totals 14 residues. The CDR3 here is CASSLEISGEKLFF. CDR3 nucleotides: TGTGCCAGCAGCTTAGAAATATCGGGTGAAAAACTGTTTTTT. The entire variable domain, with the rest obtained from reference TRBV7-2 and TRBJ1-4, is as follows: GAGVSQSPSNKVTEKGKDVELRCDPISGHTALYWYRQSLGQGLEFLIYFQGNSAPDKSGLPSDRFSAERTGGSVSTLTIQRTQQEDSAVYLCASSLEISGEKLFFGSGTQLSVL.

This clone was detected only a few times. The rearrangement joins TRBV7-9 to TRBJ2-2, with D possibly being TRBD1 (6 bases). V dropped 5 bases and J dropped 0 bases, with 22 bases sitting between them. Germline CDR1 and CDR2: SEHNR and FQNEAQ (reference sequence). CDR3 length: 19 residues. This chain's CDR3 is CASSLPLTGPYANTGELFF. The CDR3 DNA sequence: TGTGCCAGCAGCCTTCCCCTGACAGGTCCTTACGCGAACACCGGGGAGCTGTTTTTT.

The J gene is TRBJ2-1, the V gene TRBV24-1; maybe TRBD2 (6 bases). The V gene lost 9 bases and the J gene lost 3 bases, with 17 bases spanning the gap. The CDR3 loop spans 15 amino acids. Germline assignment: CDR1 KGHDR and CDR2 SFDVKD. The CDR3, as DNA: TGTGCCACCCAGGCTGCGGGACCCCTCTACAATGAGCAGTTCTTC. Translation gives CATQAAGPLYNEQFF.

This clone has a handful of counts. The CDR3 reads CASSKDREVAGSLYEQYF. CDR3 nucleotides: TGTGCCAGCAGCAAGGACAGGGAAGTAGCGGGTTCGCTTTACGAGCAGTACTTC. This chain connects TRBV5-4 to TRBJ2-7, with a tentative D call TRBD1 (8 bases). This CDR3 contains 18 residues. V was clipped by 4 bases and J by 4 bases, with 27 bases between them. Germline CDR1 is SGHNT and CDR2 is YYREEE (reference sequence).

V is TRBV7-2 and J is TRBJ2-1, with D tentatively TRBD1 (5 bases). CDR1 SGHTA and CDR2 FQGNSA come from the germline V gene. The germline V and J ends were trimmed by 2 bases and 6 bases, with 11 bases remaining between them. The length of the CDR3 is 14 residues. CDR3 bases: TGTGCCAGCAGCTTAATTCTAAGGGGCAATGAGCAGTTCTTC. Residues: CASSLILRGNEQFF.

The chain combines TRBV14 with TRBJ2-5, with TRBD2 identical over 9 bases. CDR3 length equals 16 residues. V was clipped by 4 bases and J by 1 base; unmatched bases: 7. Looked up from germline, CDR1 is SGHDN and CDR2 is FVKESK. CDR3 sequence reads: CASSLGTSWGQETQYF. The CDR3 nucleotides are TGTGCCAGCAGCCTCGGGACTAGCTGGGGCCAAGAGACCCAGTACTTC. Variable domain in full (rest from reference TRBV14 and TRBJ2-5): EAGVTQFPSHSVIEKGQTVTLRCDPISGHDNLYWYRRVMGKEIKFLLHFVKESKQDESGMPNNRFLAERTGGTYSTLKVQPAELEDSGVYFCASSLGTSWGQETQYFGPGTRLLVL.